The T cell receptor beta chain described here comes from a study of identical twins. TCRdb passed the 5' RACE reads through MiXCR, listing each CDR3 protein once. Altogether nearly 900,000 distinct CDR3 sequences are present, 12% being singletons, with the ten largest covering around 1.6%. Study-wide findings and caveats: Modelling underestimated the level of out-of-frame TCR alpha sharing observed in monozygotic twins.

Concerning this clonotype: Its antigen is not known.

CDR1 is SEHNR, CDR2 FQNEAQ, per germline (reference sequence). Trimming removed 5 bases at V and 2 bases at J, with 13 bases between. The CDR3 runs to 14 residues. The data also belong to a second study, concerning yellow fever vaccine responses in identical twins.

This chain links TRBV7-9 with TRBJ2-7; D is unresolved. The TCR was taken from a young woman in good health. The sequencing input was PBMCs. The DNA for the CDR3 is TGTGCCAGCAGCCCTAATGCGCAAACCTACGAGCAGTACTTC. This encodes CASSPNAQTYEQYF. The variable domain in full, with the rest retrieved from reference TRBV7-9 and TRBJ2-7, is DTGVSQNPRHKITKRGQNVTFRCDPISEHNRLYWYRQTLGQGPEFLTYFQNEAQLEKSRLLSDRFSAERPKGSFSTLEIQRTEQGDSAMYLCASSPNAQTYEQYFGPGTRLTVT.